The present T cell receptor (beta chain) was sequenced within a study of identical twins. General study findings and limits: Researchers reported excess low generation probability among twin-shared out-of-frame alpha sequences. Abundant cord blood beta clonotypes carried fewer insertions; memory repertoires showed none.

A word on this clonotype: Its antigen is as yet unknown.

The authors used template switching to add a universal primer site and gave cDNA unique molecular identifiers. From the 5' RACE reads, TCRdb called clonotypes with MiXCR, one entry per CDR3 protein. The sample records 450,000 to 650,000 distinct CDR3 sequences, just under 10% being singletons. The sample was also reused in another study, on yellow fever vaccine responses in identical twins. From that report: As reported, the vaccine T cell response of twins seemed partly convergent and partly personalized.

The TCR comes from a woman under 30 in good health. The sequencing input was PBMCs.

In DNA form, the CDR3 reads TGCAGCGTTGAAGGGATCACAGATACGCAGTATTTT. Protein product: CSVEGITDTQYF. The chain carries TRBV29-1 and TRBJ2-3; no clear D gene. The CDR3 loop spans 12 amino acids. Per the germline V gene, CDR1 is SQVTM and CDR2 is ANQGSEA. Trimming pared 1 base from V and 2 bases from J, leaving 4 bases between.